This TCR beta chain came from a study of vaccination effects on CD4 cells after COVID-19. TCRdb's table, derived via immunoSEQ multiplex PCR, lists solely in-frame clones and lacks some. The sample consists of 20,000 to 30,000 clones, about 76% of them appearing once. CD4+ T cells specific for antigen were expanded with viral peptide pools by the ViraFEST assay before sequencing. The authors isolated CD4+ T cells after about eleven days of culture. According to PCR results, the person was infected with SARS-CoV-2 between March and December 2020. Germline lookup yields CDR1 SGHDT and CDR2 YYEEEE. Trimming pared 3 bases from V and 2 bases from J, leaving 18 bases between. The CDR3 has 16 residues. As to this clone: No antigen is known for it.

The receptor was isolated from a human donor who had a prior SARS-CoV-2 infection. This specimen was CD4+ T cells from PBMCs cultured with HCoV-NL63 spike peptides, taken before COVID-19 vaccination. The V call is TRBV5-6, the J call TRBJ2-7; D is unclear. This CDR3 is CASSSRGDMPPYEQYF. CDR3 sequence (DNA): TGTGCCAGCAGCTCCAGAGGCGACATGCCGCCCTACGAGCAGTACTTC.